Listed below are T cell receptor beta chains from one sample, sequenced in a study of blood T cell repertoires in COVID-19. Sequencing was performed with immunoSEQ multiplex PCR; in TCRdb, only in-frame clones are kept and a portion is missing. The sample lists more than 200,000 clones; more than 70% were seen once. Sequencing was carried out using peripheral blood. Source of these receptors: a man in his forties with active or convalescent COVID-19. Both conserved end residues are part of each CDR3. D genes are given only for firm matches. Rows may omit the clone size; those that give it use once, few, many or a size class.

j_call: TRBJ1-4
d_call: TRBD1
clone_size: -
v_call: TRBV30
cdr3_nt: TGTGCCTGGAGAACAACCCTGCAGGGGGTTGAAAAACTGTTTTTT
cdr3_aa: CAWRTTLQGVEKLFF

j_call: TRBJ1-6
d_call: -
clone_size: -
v_call: TRBV4-3
cdr3_nt: TGCGCCAGCAGCCAAGTACTTGGGGGGAATTCACCCCTCCACTTT
cdr3_aa: CASSQVLGGNSPLHF

j_call: TRBJ2-7
d_call: -
clone_size: once
v_call: TRBV7-9
cdr3_nt: TGTGCCAGCAGCTCGGGACTCAAGCCCCCCTACGAGCAGTACTTC
cdr3_aa: CASSSGLKPPYEQYF

j_call: TRBJ2-1
d_call: TRBD1
clone_size: -
v_call: TRBV24-1
cdr3_nt: TGTGCCACCAGTGCCCCCCCGGGACAGGGAGGAGATGAGCAGTTCTTC
cdr3_aa: CATSAPPGQGGDEQFF

j_call: TRBJ1-2
d_call: TRBD1
clone_size: -
v_call: TRBV19
cdr3_nt: TGTGCCAGTAGTAACCCGGGACAGGGGGGGAGGAACTATGGCTACACCTTC
cdr3_aa: CASSNPGQGGRNYGYTF

j_call: TRBJ1-1
d_call: -
clone_size: -
v_call: TRBV9
cdr3_nt: TGTGCCAGCAGCGTAGGGGAGGGGATCGCCACTGAAGCTTTCTTT
cdr3_aa: CASSVGEGIATEAFF

j_call: TRBJ2-4
d_call: -
clone_size: -
v_call: TRBV9
cdr3_nt: TGTGCCAGCAGCGGGGACAACCAAAACATTCAGTACTTC
cdr3_aa: CASSGDNQNIQYF

j_call: TRBJ2-2
d_call: TRBD2
clone_size: -
v_call: TRBV30
cdr3_nt: TGTGCCTGGAGTGTACAGCTAGCGGGCACCGGGGAGCTGTTTTTT
cdr3_aa: CAWSVQLAGTGELFF

j_call: TRBJ2-3
d_call: TRBD1
clone_size: -
v_call: TRBV5-1
cdr3_nt: TGCGCCAGCAGCAGGACAGGGGATCCAGATACGCAGTATTTT
cdr3_aa: CASSRTGDPDTQYF

j_call: TRBJ2-5
d_call: -
clone_size: -
v_call: TRBV11-2
cdr3_nt: TGTGCCAGCAGCTCCCAGAGGGGGGAGACCCAGTACTTC
cdr3_aa: CASSSQRGETQYF

j_call: TRBJ2-3
d_call: TRBD2
clone_size: few
v_call: TRBV9
cdr3_nt: TGTGCCAGCAGCGTAGTTTCTGAGACTAGCAATACGCAGTATTTT
cdr3_aa: CASSVVSETSNTQYF

j_call: TRBJ1-6
d_call: -
clone_size: few
v_call: TRBV2
cdr3_nt: TGTGCCAGCAGTGGTGACAAGTCAGTTAATTCACCCCTCCACTTT
cdr3_aa: CASSGDKSVNSPLHF

j_call: TRBJ2-7
d_call: -
clone_size: once
v_call: TRBV4-1
cdr3_nt: TGCGCCAGCAGCCAAGAATCCGGCTCCTACGAGCAGTACTTC
cdr3_aa: CASSQESGSYEQYF

j_call: TRBJ2-7
d_call: TRBD2
clone_size: -
v_call: TRBV4-1
cdr3_nt: TGCGCCAGCAGCCAAGCTGGGGGGGGTAGCTACGAGCAGTACTTC
cdr3_aa: CASSQAGGGSYEQYF

j_call: TRBJ1-2
d_call: -
clone_size: -
v_call: TRBV30
cdr3_nt: TGTGCCTGGAGTGTACCTGCGGCCTATGGCTACACCTTC
cdr3_aa: CAWSVPAAYGYTF

j_call: TRBJ2-3
d_call: -
clone_size: -
v_call: TRBV6-5
cdr3_nt: TGTGCCAGCAGCGACAGCTTGACAGATACGCAGTATTTT
cdr3_aa: CASSDSLTDTQYF

j_call: TRBJ2-7
d_call: -
clone_size: -
v_call: TRBV10-2
cdr3_nt: TGCGCCAGCAGTAACCGGGGAAGCTCCTACGAGCAGTACTTC
cdr3_aa: CASSNRGSSYEQYF

j_call: TRBJ1-1
d_call: -
clone_size: -
v_call: TRBV7-9
cdr3_nt: TGTGCCAGCAGCCCGGAAGGGGGCACTGAAGCTTTCTTT
cdr3_aa: CASSPEGGTEAFF

j_call: TRBJ1-2
d_call: -
clone_size: -
v_call: TRBV30
cdr3_nt: TGTGCCTGGAGTGCCGGTCCTCCCGGCTACACCTTC
cdr3_aa: CAWSAGPPGYTF

j_call: TRBJ2-3
d_call: -
clone_size: -
v_call: TRBV30
cdr3_nt: TGTGCCTGGAGTGTACTCGGGGAGAGCACAGATACGCAGTATTTT
cdr3_aa: CAWSVLGESTDTQYF

j_call: TRBJ2-2
d_call: -
clone_size: few
v_call: TRBV7-7
cdr3_nt: TGTGCTAGCAGCTTAGATGCGAGCCGGGAGCTGTTTTTT
cdr3_aa: CASSLDASRELFF

j_call: TRBJ2-1
d_call: -
clone_size: -
v_call: TRBV28
cdr3_nt: TGTGCCAGCAGTTTATACGGGAAAGGTGAGCAGTTCTTC
cdr3_aa: CASSLYGKGEQFF

j_call: TRBJ1-3
d_call: -
clone_size: -
v_call: TRBV11-1
cdr3_nt: TGTGCCAGCAGCTTCCCTGACGGGATCTCTGGAAACACCATATATTTT
cdr3_aa: CASSFPDGISGNTIYF

j_call: TRBJ1-2
d_call: -
clone_size: few
v_call: TRBV30
cdr3_nt: TGTGCCTGGAGAGGGGGTTCCTTGGGAGCTAACTATGGCTACACCTTC
cdr3_aa: CAWRGGSLGANYGYTF

j_call: TRBJ1-1
d_call: TRBD1
clone_size: -
v_call: TRBV19
cdr3_nt: TGTGCCAGTAGTCAGCCAGGGGGGTTAGACACTGAAGCTTTCTTT
cdr3_aa: CASSQPGGLDTEAFF

j_call: TRBJ2-2
d_call: -
clone_size: few
v_call: TRBV19
cdr3_nt: TGTGCCAGTAGTATGGGCAGGGAACCAAGGTCGGGGGAGCTGTTTTTT
cdr3_aa: CASSMGREPRSGELFF

j_call: TRBJ1-5
d_call: -
clone_size: -
v_call: TRBV30
cdr3_nt: TGTGCCTGGAGTGTATGGAGTAGCAATCAGCCCCAGCATTTT
cdr3_aa: CAWSVWSSNQPQHF

j_call: TRBJ2-2
d_call: -
clone_size: many
v_call: TRBV11-3
cdr3_nt: TGTGCCAGCCGGAGCTTAAACACCGGGGAGCTGTTTTTT
cdr3_aa: CASRSLNTGELFF

j_call: TRBJ2-2
d_call: -
clone_size: -
v_call: TRBV11-1
cdr3_nt: TGTGCCAGCAGCTTATATAACGGGGAGCTGTTTTTT
cdr3_aa: CASSLYNGELFF

j_call: TRBJ2-5
d_call: -
clone_size: -
v_call: TRBV24-1
cdr3_nt: TGTGCCACCAGTTCCTCCAGGGAGACCCAGTACTTC
cdr3_aa: CATSSSRETQYF

j_call: TRBJ1-1
d_call: TRBD1
clone_size: -
v_call: TRBV25-1
cdr3_nt: TGTGCCAGCAGTGAATCCTTGACAGGGATGGACACTGAAGCTTTCTTT
cdr3_aa: CASSESLTGMDTEAFF

j_call: TRBJ1-2
d_call: TRBD1
clone_size: -
v_call: TRBV24-1
cdr3_nt: TGTGCCACCAGTGATGTTTGGGACAGCTATGGCTACACCTTC
cdr3_aa: CATSDVWDSYGYTF